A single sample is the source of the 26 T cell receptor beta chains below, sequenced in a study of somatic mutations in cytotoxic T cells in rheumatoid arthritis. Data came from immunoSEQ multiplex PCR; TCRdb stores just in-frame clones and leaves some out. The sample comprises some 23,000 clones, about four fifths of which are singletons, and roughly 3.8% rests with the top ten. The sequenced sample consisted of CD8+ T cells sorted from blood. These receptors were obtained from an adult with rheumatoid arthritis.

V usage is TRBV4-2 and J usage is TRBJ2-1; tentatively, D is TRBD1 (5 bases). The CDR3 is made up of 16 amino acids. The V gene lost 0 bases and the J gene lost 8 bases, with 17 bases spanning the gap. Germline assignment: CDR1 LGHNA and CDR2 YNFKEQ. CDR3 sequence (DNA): TGTGCCAGCAGCCAAGATTTATACAGGTGGAGTGATGAGCAGTTCTTC. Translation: CASSQDLYRWSDEQFF.

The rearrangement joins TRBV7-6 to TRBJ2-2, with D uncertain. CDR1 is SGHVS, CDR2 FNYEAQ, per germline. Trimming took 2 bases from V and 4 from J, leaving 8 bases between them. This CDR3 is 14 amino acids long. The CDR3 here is CASSLRPFTGELFF. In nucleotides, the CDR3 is TGTGCCAGCAGCTTAAGACCTTTCACCGGGGAGCTGTTTTTT.

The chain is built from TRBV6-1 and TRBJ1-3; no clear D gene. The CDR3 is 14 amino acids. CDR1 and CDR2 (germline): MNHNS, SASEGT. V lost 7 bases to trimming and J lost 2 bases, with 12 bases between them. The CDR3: CASTPNFTGNTIYF. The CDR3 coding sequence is TGTGCCAGCACACCCAATTTCACTGGAAACACCATATATTTT.

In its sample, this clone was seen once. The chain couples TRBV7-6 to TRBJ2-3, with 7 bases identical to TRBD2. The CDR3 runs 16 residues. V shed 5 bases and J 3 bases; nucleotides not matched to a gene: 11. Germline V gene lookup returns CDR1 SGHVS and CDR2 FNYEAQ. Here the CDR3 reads CASSPILGGTTDTQYF. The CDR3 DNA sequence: TGTGCCAGCAGCCCGATACTGGGGGGGACGACAGATACGCAGTATTTT.

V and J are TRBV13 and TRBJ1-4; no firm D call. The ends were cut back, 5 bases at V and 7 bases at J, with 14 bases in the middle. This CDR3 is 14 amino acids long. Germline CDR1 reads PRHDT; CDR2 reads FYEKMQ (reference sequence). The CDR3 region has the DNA TGTGCCAGCAGCCAAACGACAATGGGTGAAAAACTGTTTTTT. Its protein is CASSQTTMGEKLFF.

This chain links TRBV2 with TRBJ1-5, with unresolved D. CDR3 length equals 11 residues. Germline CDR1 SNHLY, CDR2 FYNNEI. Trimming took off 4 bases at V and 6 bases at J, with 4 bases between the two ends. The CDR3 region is CASSVGQPQHF. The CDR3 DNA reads TGTGCCAGCAGTGTTGGTCAGCCCCAGCATTTT.

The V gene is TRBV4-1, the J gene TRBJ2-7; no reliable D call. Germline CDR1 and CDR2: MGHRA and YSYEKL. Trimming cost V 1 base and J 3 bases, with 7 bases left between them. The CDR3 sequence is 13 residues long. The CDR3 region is CASSQAVNYEQYF. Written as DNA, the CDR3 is TGCGCCAGCAGCCAAGCCGTTAACTACGAGCAGTACTTC.

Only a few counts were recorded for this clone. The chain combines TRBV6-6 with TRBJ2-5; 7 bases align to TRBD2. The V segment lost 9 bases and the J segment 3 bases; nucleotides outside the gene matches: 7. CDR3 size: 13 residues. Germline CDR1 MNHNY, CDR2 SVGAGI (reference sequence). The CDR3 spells CASRPSGEETQYF. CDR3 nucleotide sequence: TGTGCCAGTAGGCCCAGCGGGGAAGAGACCCAGTACTTC.

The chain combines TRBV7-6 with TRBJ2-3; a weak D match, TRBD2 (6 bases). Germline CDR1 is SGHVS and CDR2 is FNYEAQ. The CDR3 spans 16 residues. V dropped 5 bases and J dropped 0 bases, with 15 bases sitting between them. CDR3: CASSPGGISSTDTQYF. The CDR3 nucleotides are TGTGCCAGCAGCCCCGGCGGGATTTCTAGCACAGATACGCAGTATTTT.

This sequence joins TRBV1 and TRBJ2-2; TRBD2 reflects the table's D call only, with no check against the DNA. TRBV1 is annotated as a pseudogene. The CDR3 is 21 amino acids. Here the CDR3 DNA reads TGCACCAGCAGCCAAACTTACGGGACTAGCGGGGGGCACTCGAACACCGGGGAGCTGTTTTTT. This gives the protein CTSSQTYGTSGGHSNTGELFF.

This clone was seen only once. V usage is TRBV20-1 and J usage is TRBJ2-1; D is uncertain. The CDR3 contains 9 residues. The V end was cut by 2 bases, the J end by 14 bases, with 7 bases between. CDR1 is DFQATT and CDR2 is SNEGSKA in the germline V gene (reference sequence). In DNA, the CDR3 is TGCAGTGCTAGATATAATGAGTTCTTC. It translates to CSARYNEFF.

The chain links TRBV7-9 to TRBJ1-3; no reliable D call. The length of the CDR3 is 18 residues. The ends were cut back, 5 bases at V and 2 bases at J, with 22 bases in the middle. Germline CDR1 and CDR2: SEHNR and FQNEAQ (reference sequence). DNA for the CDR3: TGTGCCAGCAGCCCGACCCGGGGAGCCGGGAGGGCTGGAAACACCATATATTTT. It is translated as CASSPTRGAGRAGNTIYF.

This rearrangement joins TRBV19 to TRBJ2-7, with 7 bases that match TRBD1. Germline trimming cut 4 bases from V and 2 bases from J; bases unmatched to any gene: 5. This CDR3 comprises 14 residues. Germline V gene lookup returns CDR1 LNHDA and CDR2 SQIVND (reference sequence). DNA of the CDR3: TGTGCCAGTAGTACCGACAGGGAAACCTACGAGCAGTACTTC. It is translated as CASSTDRETYEQYF.

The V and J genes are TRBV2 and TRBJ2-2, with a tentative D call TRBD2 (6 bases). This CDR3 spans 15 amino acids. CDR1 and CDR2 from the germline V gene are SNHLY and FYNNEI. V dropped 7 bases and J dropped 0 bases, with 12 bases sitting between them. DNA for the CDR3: TGTGCCAGCACCGCGGGACGGCCGAACACCGGGGAGCTGTTTTTT. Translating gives CASTAGRPNTGELFF. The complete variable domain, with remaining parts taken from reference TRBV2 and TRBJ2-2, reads EPEVTQTPSHQVTQMGQEVILRCVPISNHLYFYWYRQILGQKVEFLVSFYNNEISEKSEIFDDQFSVERPDGSNFTLKIRSTKLEDSAMYFCASTAGRPNTGELFFGEGSRLTVL.

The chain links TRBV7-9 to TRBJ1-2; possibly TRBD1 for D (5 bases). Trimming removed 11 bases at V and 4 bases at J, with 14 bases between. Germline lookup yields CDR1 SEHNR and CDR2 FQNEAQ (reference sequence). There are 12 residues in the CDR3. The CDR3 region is CASRSGIYGYTF. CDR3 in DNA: TGTGCCTCTCGGTCAGGGATCTATGGCTACACCTTC.

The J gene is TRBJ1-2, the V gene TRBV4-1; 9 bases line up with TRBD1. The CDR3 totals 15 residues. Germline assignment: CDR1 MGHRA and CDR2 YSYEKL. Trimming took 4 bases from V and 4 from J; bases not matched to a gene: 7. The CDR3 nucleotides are TGCGCCAGCAGCCCTGAACAGGGGGCAGGCTATGGCTACACCTTC. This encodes CASSPEQGAGYGYTF.

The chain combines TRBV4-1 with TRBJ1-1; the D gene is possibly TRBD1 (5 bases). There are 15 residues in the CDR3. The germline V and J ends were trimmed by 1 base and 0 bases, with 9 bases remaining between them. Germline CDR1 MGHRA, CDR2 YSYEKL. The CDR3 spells CASSQVGAVNTEAFF. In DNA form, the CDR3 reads TGCGCCAGCAGCCAAGTAGGGGCAGTGAACACTGAAGCTTTCTTT.

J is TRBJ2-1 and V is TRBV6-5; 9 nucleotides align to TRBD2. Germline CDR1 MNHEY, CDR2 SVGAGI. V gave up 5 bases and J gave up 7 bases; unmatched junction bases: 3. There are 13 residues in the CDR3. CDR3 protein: CASSPAGGNEQFF. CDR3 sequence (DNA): TGTGCCAGCAGTCCCGCGGGGGGGAATGAGCAGTTCTTC.

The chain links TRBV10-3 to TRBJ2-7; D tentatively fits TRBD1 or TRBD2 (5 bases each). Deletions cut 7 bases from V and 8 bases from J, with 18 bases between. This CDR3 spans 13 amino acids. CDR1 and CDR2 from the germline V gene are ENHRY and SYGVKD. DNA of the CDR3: TGTGCCATCACTGGGGGACCGTACGGCAAGCAGTACTTC. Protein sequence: CAITGGPYGKQYF.

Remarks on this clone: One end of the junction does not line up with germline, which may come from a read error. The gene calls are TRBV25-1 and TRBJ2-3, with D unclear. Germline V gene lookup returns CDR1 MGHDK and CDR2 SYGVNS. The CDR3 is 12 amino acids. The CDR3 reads CASSDDAYALDF. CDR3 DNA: TGTGCCAGCAGTGACGACGCCTATGCATTGGATTTT.

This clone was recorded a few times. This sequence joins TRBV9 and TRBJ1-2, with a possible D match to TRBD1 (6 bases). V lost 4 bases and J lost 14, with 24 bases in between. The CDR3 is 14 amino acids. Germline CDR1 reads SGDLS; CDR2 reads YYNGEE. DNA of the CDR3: TGTGCCAGCAGCCAAGGTCATTTTGGAGGGGGGGTAACCTTC. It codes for CASSQGHFGGGVTF.

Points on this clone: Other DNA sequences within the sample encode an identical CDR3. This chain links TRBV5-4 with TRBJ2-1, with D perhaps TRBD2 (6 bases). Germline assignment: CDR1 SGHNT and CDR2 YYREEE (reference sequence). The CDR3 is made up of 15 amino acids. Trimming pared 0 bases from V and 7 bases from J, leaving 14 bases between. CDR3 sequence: CASSLGVAAQNEQFF. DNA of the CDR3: TGTGCCAGCAGCTTGGGAGTAGCGGCCCAGAATGAGCAGTTCTTC.

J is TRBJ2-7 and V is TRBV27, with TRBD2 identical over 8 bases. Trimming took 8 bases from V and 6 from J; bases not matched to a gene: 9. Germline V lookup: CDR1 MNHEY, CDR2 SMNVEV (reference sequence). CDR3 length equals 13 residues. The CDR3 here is CASAWSGGGEQYF. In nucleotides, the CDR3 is TGTGCCAGCGCATGGTCGGGGGGGGGCGAGCAGTACTTC.

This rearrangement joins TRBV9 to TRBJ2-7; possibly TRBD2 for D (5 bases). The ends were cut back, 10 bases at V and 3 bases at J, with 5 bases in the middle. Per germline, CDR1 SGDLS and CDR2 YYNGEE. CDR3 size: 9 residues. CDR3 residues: CARDYEQYF. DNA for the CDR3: TGTGCCCGGGACTACGAGCAGTACTTC.

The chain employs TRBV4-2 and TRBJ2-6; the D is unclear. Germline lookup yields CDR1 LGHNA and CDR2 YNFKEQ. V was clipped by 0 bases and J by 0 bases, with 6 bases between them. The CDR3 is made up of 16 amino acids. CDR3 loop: CASSQDQHSGANVLTF. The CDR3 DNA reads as TGTGCCAGCAGCCAAGATCAACACTCTGGGGCCAACGTCCTGACTTTC.

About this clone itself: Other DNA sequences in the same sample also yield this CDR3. CDR3: CASSIEGLGTEAFF. The CDR3 DNA reads TGTGCCAGTAGTATTGAAGGGTTGGGCACTGAAGCTTTCTTT. The chain uses TRBV19 and TRBJ1-1, with D uncertain. The CDR3 runs to 14 residues. CDR1 and CDR2 from the germline V gene are LNHDA and SQIVND (reference sequence). V shed 3 bases and J shed 4 bases, with 12 bases lying between them.